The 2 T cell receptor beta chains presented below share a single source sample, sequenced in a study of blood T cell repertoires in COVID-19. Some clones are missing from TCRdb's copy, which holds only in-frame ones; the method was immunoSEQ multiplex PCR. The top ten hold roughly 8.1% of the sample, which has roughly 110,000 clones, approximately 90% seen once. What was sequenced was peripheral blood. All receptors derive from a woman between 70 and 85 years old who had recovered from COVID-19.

This chain's CDR3 is CASSLNPLVEAFF. As DNA, the CDR3 is TGTGCCAGCAGCTTGAACCCACTCGTTGAAGCTTTCTTT. The rearrangement links TRBV5-4 to TRBJ1-1, with D hard to call. Deletions cut 1 base from V and 7 bases from J, with 11 bases between. Germline CDR1 reads SGHNT; CDR2 reads YYREEE (reference sequence). CDR3 length: 13 residues.

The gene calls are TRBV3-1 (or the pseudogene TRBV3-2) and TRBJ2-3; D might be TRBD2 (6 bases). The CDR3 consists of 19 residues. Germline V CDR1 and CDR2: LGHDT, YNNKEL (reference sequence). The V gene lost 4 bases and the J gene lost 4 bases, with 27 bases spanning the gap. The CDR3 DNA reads TGTGCCAGCAGCCGGAAGCCAGCGGGCCCTTCCCTAAGCCCAGATACGCAGTATTTT. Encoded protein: CASSRKPAGPSLSPDTQYF.